This T cell receptor (beta chain) was profiled in a study of blood T cells in healthy people across ages. For the second PCR, which ran for roughly 7 to 11 cycles, a sample-barcoded 5' primer and a J-beta primer mix were used. Each CDR3 protein is one row after TCRdb ran MiXCR on the 5' RACE reads. The profile shows roughly 860,000 distinct CDR3 sequences, 62% of them singletons. Study-wide findings and caveats: Long-lived and aged donors differed, with more naive CD4+ cells and higher diversity in the long-lived.

In germline, CDR1 is ENHRY, CDR2 SYGVKD. There are 14 residues in the CDR3. V gave up 4 bases and J gave up 2 bases; unmatched junction bases: 4. A few counts support this clonotype. The antigen remains undetermined. Those donating, healthy Caucasian individuals from Russia, were aged roughly 6 to 90. Every sample had a minimum of 6.5 million PBMCs isolated. This rearrangement joins TRBV10-3 to TRBJ1-1, with 7 bases that match TRBD1. The specimen was blood. This TCR was sampled from a young man in good health. CDR3 nucleotide sequence: TGTGCCATCAGTGGTAGGGGGCAAAACACTGAAGCTTTCTTT. Amino acids: CAISGRGQNTEAFF.